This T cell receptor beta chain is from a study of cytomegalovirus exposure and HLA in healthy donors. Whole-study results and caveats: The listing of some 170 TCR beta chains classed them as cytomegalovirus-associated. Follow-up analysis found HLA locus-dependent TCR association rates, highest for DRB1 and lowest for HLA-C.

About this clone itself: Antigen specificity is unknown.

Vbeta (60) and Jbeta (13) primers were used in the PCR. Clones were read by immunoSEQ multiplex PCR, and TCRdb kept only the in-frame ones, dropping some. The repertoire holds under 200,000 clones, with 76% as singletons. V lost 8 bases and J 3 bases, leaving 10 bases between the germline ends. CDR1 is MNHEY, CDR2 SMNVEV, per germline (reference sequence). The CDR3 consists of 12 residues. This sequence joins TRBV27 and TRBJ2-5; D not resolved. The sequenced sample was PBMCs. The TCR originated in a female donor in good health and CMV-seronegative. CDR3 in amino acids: CASGHIKETQYF. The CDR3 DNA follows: TGTGCCAGCGGCCATATAAAAGAGACCCAGTACTTC.